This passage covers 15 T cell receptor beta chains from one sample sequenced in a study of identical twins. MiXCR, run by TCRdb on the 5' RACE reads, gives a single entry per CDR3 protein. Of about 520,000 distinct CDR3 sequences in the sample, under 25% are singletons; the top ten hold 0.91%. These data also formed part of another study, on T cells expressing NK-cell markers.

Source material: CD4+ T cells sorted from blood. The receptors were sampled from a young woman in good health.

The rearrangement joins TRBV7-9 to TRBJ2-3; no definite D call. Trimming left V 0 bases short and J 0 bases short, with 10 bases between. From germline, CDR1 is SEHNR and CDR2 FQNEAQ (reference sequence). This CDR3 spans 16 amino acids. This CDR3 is CASSLARSTSTDTQYF. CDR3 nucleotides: TGTGCCAGCAGCTTAGCCCGTTCCACTAGCACAGATACGCAGTATTTT. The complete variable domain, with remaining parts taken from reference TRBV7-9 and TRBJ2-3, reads DTGVSQNPRHKITKRGQNVTFRCDPISEHNRLYWYRQTLGQGPEFLTYFQNEAQLEKSRLLSDRFSAERPKGSFSTLEIQRTEQGDSAMYLCASSLARSTSTDTQYFGPGTRLTVL.

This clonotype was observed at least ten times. The CDR3 here is CASSGLAREGTYYEQYF. The DNA for the CDR3 is TGTGCCAGCAGTGGACTAGCGCGGGAGGGGACTTACTACGAGCAGTACTTC. V and J are TRBV12-3 or TRBV12-4 and TRBJ2-7, with 9 positions matching TRBD2. V was clipped by 5 bases and J by 3 bases; unmatched bases: 14. There are 17 residues in the CDR3.

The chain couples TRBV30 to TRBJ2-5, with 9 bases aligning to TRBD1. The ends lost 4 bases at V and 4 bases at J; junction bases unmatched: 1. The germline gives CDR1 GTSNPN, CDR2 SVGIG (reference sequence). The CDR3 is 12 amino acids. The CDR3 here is CAWNRGRETQYF. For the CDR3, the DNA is TGTGCCTGGAACAGGGGGCGAGAGACCCAGTACTTC.

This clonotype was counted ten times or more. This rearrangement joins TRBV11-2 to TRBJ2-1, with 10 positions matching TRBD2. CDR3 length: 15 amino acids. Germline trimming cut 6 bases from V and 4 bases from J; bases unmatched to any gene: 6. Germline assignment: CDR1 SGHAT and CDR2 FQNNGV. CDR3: CASSPGLADYNEQFF. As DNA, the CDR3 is TGTGCCAGCAGTCCCGGACTAGCGGATTACAATGAGCAGTTCTTC.

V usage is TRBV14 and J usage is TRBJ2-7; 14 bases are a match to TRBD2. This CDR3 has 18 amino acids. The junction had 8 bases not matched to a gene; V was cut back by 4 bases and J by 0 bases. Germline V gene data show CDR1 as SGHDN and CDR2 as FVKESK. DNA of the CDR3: TGTGCCAGCAGCCCTCGGACTAGCGGGAGGCCACTCTCCTACGAGCAGTACTTC. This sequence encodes CASSPRTSGRPLSYEQYF. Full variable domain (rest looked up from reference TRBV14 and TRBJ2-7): EAGVTQFPSHSVIEKGQTVTLRCDPISGHDNLYWYRRVMGKEIKFLLHFVKESKQDESGMPNNRFLAERTGGTYSTLKVQPAELEDSGVYFCASSPRTSGRPLSYEQYFGPGTRLTVT.

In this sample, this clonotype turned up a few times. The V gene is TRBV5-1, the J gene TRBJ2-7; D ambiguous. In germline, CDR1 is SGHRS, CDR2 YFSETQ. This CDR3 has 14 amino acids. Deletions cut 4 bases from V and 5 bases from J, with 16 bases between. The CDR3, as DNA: TGCGCCAGCAGCAAAGTACGGCCTTGGGACGAGCAGTACTTC. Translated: CASSKVRPWDEQYF.

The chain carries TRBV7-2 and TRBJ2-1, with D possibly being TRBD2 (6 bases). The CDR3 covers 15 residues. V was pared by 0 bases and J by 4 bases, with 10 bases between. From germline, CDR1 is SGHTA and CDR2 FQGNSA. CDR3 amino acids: CASSLAVSGYNEQFF. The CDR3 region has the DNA TGTGCCAGCAGCTTAGCGGTTAGCGGTTACAATGAGCAGTTCTTC.

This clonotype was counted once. The CDR3 DNA reads as TGCGCCAGCAGCTTGGCCCCTACGACCGGCGCATCCGGGGAGCTGTTTTTT. It yields the protein CASSLAPTTGASGELFF. V usage is TRBV5-1 and J usage is TRBJ2-2; D is unresolved. CDR1 SGHRS and CDR2 YFSETQ come from the germline V gene. This CDR3 comprises 17 residues. Trimming removed 0 bases from V and 6 bases from J, with 18 bases in between.

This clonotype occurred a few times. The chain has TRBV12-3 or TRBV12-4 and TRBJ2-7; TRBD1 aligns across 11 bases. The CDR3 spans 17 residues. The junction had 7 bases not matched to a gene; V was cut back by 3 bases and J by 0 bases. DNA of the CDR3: TGTGCCAGCAGTTTTATATACGGACAGGGGGCCTCCTACGAGCAGTACTTC. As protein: CASSFIYGQGASYEQYF.

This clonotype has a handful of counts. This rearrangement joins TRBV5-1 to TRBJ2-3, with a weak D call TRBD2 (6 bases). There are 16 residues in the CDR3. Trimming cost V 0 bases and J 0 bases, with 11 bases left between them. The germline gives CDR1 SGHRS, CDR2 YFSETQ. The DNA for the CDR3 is TGCGCCAGCAGCTTGGTGGTAGCGGCGAGCACAGATACGCAGTATTTT. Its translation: CASSLVVAASTDTQYF.

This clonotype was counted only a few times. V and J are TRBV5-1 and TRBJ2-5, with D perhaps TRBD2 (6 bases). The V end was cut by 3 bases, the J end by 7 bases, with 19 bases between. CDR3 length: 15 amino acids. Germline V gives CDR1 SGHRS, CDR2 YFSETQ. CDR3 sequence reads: CASSSALGLGGTQYF. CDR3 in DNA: TGCGCCAGCAGCTCCGCATTGGGACTCGGGGGGACCCAGTACTTC.

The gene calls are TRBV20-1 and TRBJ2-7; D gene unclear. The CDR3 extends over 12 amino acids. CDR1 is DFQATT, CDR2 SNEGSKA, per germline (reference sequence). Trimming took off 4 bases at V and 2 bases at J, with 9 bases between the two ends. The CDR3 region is CSAMDGAYEQYF. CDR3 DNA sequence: TGCAGTGCTATGGACGGAGCCTACGAGCAGTACTTC.

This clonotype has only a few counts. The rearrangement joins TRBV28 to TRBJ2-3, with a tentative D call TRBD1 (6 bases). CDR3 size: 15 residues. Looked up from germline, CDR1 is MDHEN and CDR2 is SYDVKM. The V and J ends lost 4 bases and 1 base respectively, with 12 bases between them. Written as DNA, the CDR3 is TGTGCCAGCAGTTCAGGGGCGGAGGGCACAGATACGCAGTATTTT. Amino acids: CASSSGAEGTDTQYF.

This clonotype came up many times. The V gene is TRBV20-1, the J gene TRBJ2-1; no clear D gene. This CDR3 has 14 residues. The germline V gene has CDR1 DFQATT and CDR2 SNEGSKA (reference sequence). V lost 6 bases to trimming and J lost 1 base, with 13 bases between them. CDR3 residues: CSASAVSSYNEQFF. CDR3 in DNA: TGCAGTGCCAGTGCCGTATCGTCCTACAATGAGCAGTTCTTC.

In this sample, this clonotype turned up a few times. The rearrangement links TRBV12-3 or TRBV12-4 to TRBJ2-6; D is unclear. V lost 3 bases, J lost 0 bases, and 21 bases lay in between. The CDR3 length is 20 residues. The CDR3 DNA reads TGTGCCAGCAGTTTCAGAGGTCTTCCAGGTTTTGGCTCTGGGGCCAACGTCCTGACTTTC. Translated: CASSFRGLPGFGSGANVLTF.